Listed here are 16 T cell receptor beta chains from one sample, sequenced in a study of cytomegalovirus exposure and HLA in healthy donors. Researchers ran the PCR with 60 Vbeta and 13 Jbeta primers. TCRdb's table, derived via immunoSEQ multiplex PCR, lists solely in-frame clones and lacks some. The sample holds some 170,000 clones, 70% to 90% seen once. The sequenced sample was PBMCs. Every receptor here comes from a woman between 25 and 40 years old in good health and CMV-seronegative.

This clone was recorded a few times. The chain joins TRBV9 to TRBJ2-3; maybe TRBD2 (6 bases). CDR3 length: 16 amino acids. CDR1 SGDLS and CDR2 YYNGEE come from the germline V gene. Deletions cut 0 bases from V and 4 bases from J, with 15 bases between. CDR3 protein: CASSVGDSSRSDTQYF. The CDR3 coding sequence is TGTGCCAGCAGCGTAGGGGACTCAAGCCGTTCAGATACGCAGTATTTT.

In DNA, the CDR3 is TGTGCCAGCAGTTTAGGGGGCTCAAGCTCTGGAAACACCATATATTTT. Protein: CASSLGGSSSGNTIYF. The chain has TRBV28 and TRBJ1-3; D possibly corresponds to TRBD1 (6 bases). Germline CDR1 is MDHEN and CDR2 is SYDVKM. The CDR3 has 16 residues. Trimming removed 2 bases from V and 0 bases from J, with 11 bases in between.

The chain employs TRBV28 and TRBJ2-6; TRBD2 is a possible D gene (7 bases). V was shortened by 7 bases and J by 3 bases, with 19 bases between the two germline ends. Germline-derived CDR1 and CDR2 are MDHEN and SYDVKM. CDR3 length equals 17 residues. DNA of the CDR3: TGTGCCAGCACCTGTAGGGGGGGGGCGGGTGGGGCCAACGTCCTGACTTTC. Its protein is CASTCRGGAGGANVLTF.

The J gene is TRBJ1-2, the V gene TRBV29-1; D possibly corresponds to TRBD1 (5 bases). CDR3 length: 13 amino acids. Trimming shortened V by 6 bases and J by 5 bases, and 16 bases separated the two germline ends. Germline-derived CDR1 and CDR2 are SQVTM and ANQGSEA. This CDR3 reads CSVATDSPYGYTF. CDR3 bases: TGCAGCGTCGCCACCGACAGTCCTTATGGCTACACCTTC.

The count of this clone is one. The V call is TRBV10-3, the J call TRBJ2-7, with a weak D call TRBD2 (6 bases). The CDR3 consists of 14 residues. The V end lost 9 bases, the J end lost 6 bases, and 21 bases lay between the germline ends. Per germline, CDR1 ENHRY and CDR2 SYGVKD. This CDR3 reads CAMAGSSTTVEQYF. The CDR3 DNA reads as TGTGCCATGGCGGGATCTTCGACCACCGTCGAGCAGTACTTC.

The V call is TRBV5-1, the J call TRBJ1-3; 9 positions agree with TRBD1. Germline values: CDR1 SGHRS, CDR2 YFSETQ. The CDR3 is made up of 12 amino acids. The junction had 4 bases not matched to a gene; V was cut back by 7 bases and J by 8 bases. CDR3 sequence reads: CASRDREDTIYF. In nucleotides, the CDR3 is TGCGCCAGCCGGGACAGGGAAGACACCATATATTTT.

This clone appeared a few times. CDR3 loop: CASSLYTSGRSYNEQFF. Written as DNA, the CDR3 is TGTGCCAGCAGTTTATATACTAGCGGGAGGTCCTACAATGAGCAGTTCTTC. The rearrangement joins TRBV28 to TRBJ2-1, with 12 nucleotides matching TRBD2. V trimming: 1 base; J trimming: 1 base; junction bases outside the gene matches: 2. Per germline, CDR1 MDHEN and CDR2 SYDVKM. CDR3 length: 17 residues.

V is TRBV7-7 and J is TRBJ1-5; D perhaps matches TRBD1 (5 bases). Germline V gene sequence: CDR1 SSHAT, CDR2 FNYEAQ (reference sequence). The CDR3 totals 13 residues. V was pared by 4 bases and J by 4 bases, with 8 bases between. CDR3 sequence reads: CASSYGGNQPQHF. The CDR3 bases are TGTGCCAGCAGCTACGGGGGGAATCAGCCCCAGCATTTT.

This rearrangement joins TRBV27 to TRBJ2-7; D may be TRBD1 (5 bases). From germline, CDR1 is MNHEY and CDR2 SMNVEV (reference sequence). The CDR3 contains 13 residues. Trimming pared 3 bases from V and 6 bases from J, leaving 12 bases between. The chain's CDR3 is CASSFMGPSEQYF. The CDR3 DNA follows: TGTGCCAGCAGTTTTATGGGGCCAAGCGAGCAGTACTTC.

The chain uses TRBV7-9 and TRBJ1-2, with unresolved D. V was trimmed by 4 bases and J by 3 bases, leaving 6 bases between them. The germline gives CDR1 SEHNR, CDR2 FQNEAQ (reference sequence). The CDR3 covers 12 residues. CDR3 amino acids: CASSSSYYGYTF. DNA of the CDR3: TGTGCCAGCAGCTCCTCCTACTATGGCTACACCTTC.

The chain employs TRBV15 and TRBJ1-2, with TRBD1 as a possible D gene (5 bases). Per the germline V gene, CDR1 is LNHNV and CDR2 is YYDKDF (reference sequence). This CDR3 region has 14 residues. V was clipped by 0 bases and J by 7 bases, with 12 bases between them. CDR3 DNA: TGTGCCACCAGCAGAGATCAGGGATTAACTGGCTACACCTTC. This codes for CATSRDQGLTGYTF.

The chain links TRBV25-1 to TRBJ2-3, with TRBD2 matching over 8 bases. Germline CDR1 and CDR2: MGHDK and SYGVNS. J lost 1 base, V lost 6 bases, and 6 bases had no gene match. This CDR3 is 15 amino acids long. CDR3 protein: CASSATSGGTDTQYF. The CDR3 region has the DNA TGTGCCAGCAGCGCCACTAGCGGCGGCACAGATACGCAGTATTTT.

V is TRBV14 and J is TRBJ1-1, with D perhaps TRBD1 (5 bases). With 0 bases removed from V and 5 bases from J, the gap between germline ends came to 10 bases. Per the germline V gene, CDR1 is SGHDN and CDR2 is FVKESK. This CDR3 region has 14 residues. CDR3 residues: CASSQELGGTEAFF. The CDR3, as DNA: TGTGCCAGCAGCCAAGAGCTGGGGGGGACTGAAGCTTTCTTT.

This chain links TRBV6-5 with TRBJ2-7; the D is unclear. CDR3 length equals 13 residues. V was clipped by 2 bases and J by 5 bases, with 10 bases between them. The germline CDR1 and CDR2 sequences are MNHEY and SVGAGI. The DNA for the CDR3 is TGTGCCAGCAGTTACACCGCTAGACACGAGCAGTACTTC. Protein sequence: CASSYTARHEQYF.

This clone appeared a few times. V gene TRBV20-1 combines with J gene TRBJ1-1; D unresolved. V was trimmed by 5 bases and J by 11 bases, leaving 15 bases between them. This CDR3 has 11 amino acids. Germline V lookup: CDR1 DFQATT, CDR2 SNEGSKA (reference sequence). Here the CDR3 reads CSADPRGRAFF. The CDR3 coding sequence is TGCAGTGCTGACCCCCGAGGCCGTGCTTTCTTT.

V and J are TRBV9 and TRBJ2-4; 15 bases map to TRBD2. The junction had 11 bases not matched to a gene; V was cut back by 4 bases and J by 12 bases. Per germline, CDR1 SGDLS and CDR2 YYNGEE. This CDR3 contains 16 residues. CDR3 protein: CASSTGLAGGQGSQYF. CDR3 nucleotide sequence: TGTGCCAGCAGCACAGGACTAGCGGGGGGGCAGGGCAGTCAGTACTTC. The variable domain in full, completed from reference TRBV9 and TRBJ2-4, reads DSGVTQTPKHLITATGQRVTLRCSPRSGDLSVYWYQQSLDQGLQFLIQYYNGEERAKGNILERFSAQQFPDLHSELNLSSLELGDSALYFCASSTGLAGGQGSQYFGAGTRLSVL.